This TCR beta chain comes out of a study of technical replicates of blood from several donors. Germline CDR1 and CDR2: LNHDA and SQIVND (reference sequence). This CDR3 is 17 amino acids long. J lost 1 base, V lost 5 bases, and 10 bases had no gene match. Here immunoSEQ multiplex PCR was the method, and the copy in TCRdb shows in-frame clones only, minus some. The repertoire holds about 83,000 clones, approximately 90% seen once, with 0.25% in the top ten. The genes are TRBV19 and TRBJ2-5; 10 positions match TRBD1. The sample consisted of T cells isolated from PBMCs. The receptor comes from a human donor in good health. The DNA of the CDR3 is TGTGCCAGTAGTCTGGGACAGGGGACACCTTTCCAAGAGACCCAGTACTTC. Translation gives CASSLGQGTPFQETQYF.